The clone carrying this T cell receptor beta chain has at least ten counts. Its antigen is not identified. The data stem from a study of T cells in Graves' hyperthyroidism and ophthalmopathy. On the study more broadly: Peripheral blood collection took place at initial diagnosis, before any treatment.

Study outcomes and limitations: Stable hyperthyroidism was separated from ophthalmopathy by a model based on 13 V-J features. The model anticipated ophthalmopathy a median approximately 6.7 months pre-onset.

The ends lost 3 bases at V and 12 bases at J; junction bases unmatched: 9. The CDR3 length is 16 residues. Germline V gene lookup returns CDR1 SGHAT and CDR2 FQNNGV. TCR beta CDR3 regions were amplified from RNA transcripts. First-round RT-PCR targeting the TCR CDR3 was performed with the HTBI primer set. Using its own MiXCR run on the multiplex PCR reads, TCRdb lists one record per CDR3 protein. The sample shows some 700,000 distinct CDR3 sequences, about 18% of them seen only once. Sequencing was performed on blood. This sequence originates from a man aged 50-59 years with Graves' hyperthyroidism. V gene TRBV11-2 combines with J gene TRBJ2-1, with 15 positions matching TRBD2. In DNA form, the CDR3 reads TGTGCCAGCAGCTTTGCTCGGACTAGCGGGGGGGTGACGCAGTTCTTC. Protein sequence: CASSFARTSGGVTQFF.